These 24 T cell receptor beta chains came from one sample sequenced in a study of T cell responses to AZD1222 COVID-19 vaccine (dated by TCRdb to about 2021). Libraries were made using the immunoSEQ multiplex PCR assay. This is the immuneACCESS table as TCRdb keeps it, with only in-frame sequences that have V and J called. A part of the clones is gone; compared with another copy, unresolved V genes explain less than half, and the rest is unexplained. The sample includes under 150,000 clones, with roughly 90% observed a single time. The top ten clonotypes cover about 3% of the sample. The sample's time point label is to be understood as: baseline before first vaccination. The specimen was peripheral blood, collected on day 0 of AZD1222 vaccination. These TCRs come from an adult in good health.

This clone was counted once. V is TRBV25-1 and J is TRBJ1-2; D may be TRBD1 (6 bases). V lost 7 bases and J lost 2, with 14 bases in between. The CDR3 runs to 14 residues. CDR1 is MGHDK, CDR2 SYGVNS, per germline. Here the CDR3 reads CASTSDRPNYGYTF. DNA for the CDR3: TGTGCCAGCACCTCGGACAGACCAAACTATGGCTACACCTTC.

V usage is TRBV5-1 and J usage is TRBJ2-7, with TRBD2 matching over 9 bases. The CDR3 is 14 residues long. The trim removed 0 bases at V and 6 bases at J, leaving 4 bases unmatched. CDR1 and CDR2 (germline): SGHRS, YFSETQ. CDR3 coding DNA: TGCGCCAGCAGCTTGGCGGCGGGAGGGGGCGAGCAGTACTTC. Its protein is CASSLAAGGGEQYF.

The chain couples TRBV5-1 to TRBJ2-3; 7 bases match TRBD2. The CDR3 runs to 14 residues. Germline V gene data show CDR1 as SGHRS and CDR2 as YFSETQ. The V and J ends lost 0 bases and 4 bases, in that order; junction bases with no gene match: 2. CDR3 coding DNA: TGCGCCAGCAGCTTGGGGCTAGCGGCAGATACGCAGTATTTT. It specifies CASSLGLAADTQYF.

The V call is TRBV19, the J call TRBJ1-2; 7 bases align to TRBD1. J was trimmed by 6 bases and V by 7 bases; bases with no gene match: 8. CDR3 length: 13 amino acids. CDR1 is LNHDA and CDR2 is SQIVND in the germline V gene (reference sequence). The CDR3 loop reads CASIRQGGHGYTF. CDR3 nucleotide sequence: TGTGCCAGTATCCGACAGGGAGGTCATGGCTACACCTTC.

This rearrangement joins TRBV5-1 to TRBJ2-7; TRBD1 matches at 7 bases. CDR1 and CDR2 from the germline V gene are SGHRS and YFSETQ. The CDR3 extends over 15 amino acids. V dropped 3 bases and J dropped 5; count of bases not matched to a gene: 11. The CDR3 here is CASSSNRGSSDEQYF. The CDR3 DNA follows: TGCGCCAGCAGCTCGAACAGGGGTTCGAGCGACGAGCAGTACTTC.

The chain couples TRBV7-2 to TRBJ2-2, with 8 bases lining up with TRBD2. The CDR3 extends over 19 amino acids. Germline V gene lookup returns CDR1 SGHTA and CDR2 FQGNSA. Trimming took 5 bases from V and 0 from J; bases not matched to a gene: 14. The CDR3 sequence: CASSPSVLAVTPNTGELFF. The CDR3, as DNA: TGTGCCAGCAGCCCAAGCGTACTAGCGGTGACCCCGAACACCGGGGAGCTGTTTTTT. The variable domain in full, with the rest retrieved from reference TRBV7-2 and TRBJ2-2, is GAGVSQSPSNKVTEKGKDVELRCDPISGHTALYWYRQSLGQGLEFLIYFQGNSAPDKSGLPSDRFSAERTGGSVSTLTIQRTQQEDSAVYLCASSPSVLAVTPNTGELFFGEGSRLTVL.

The rearrangement links TRBV9 to TRBJ1-2; D is unresolved. Germline V gene lookup returns CDR1 SGDLS and CDR2 YYNGEE. Trimming stripped 2 bases from V and 4 bases from J, with 12 bases between. The CDR3 spans 14 residues. The CDR3 protein is CASSVEGRPYGYTF. CDR3 in DNA: TGTGCCAGCAGCGTGGAGGGTAGACCCTATGGCTACACCTTC.

This rearrangement joins TRBV5-1 to TRBJ2-5; 8 bases align to TRBD2. In germline, CDR1 is SGHRS, CDR2 YFSETQ. The CDR3 totals 16 residues. The trim removed 4 bases at V and 5 bases at J, leaving 13 bases unmatched. In DNA form, the CDR3 reads TGCGCCAGCAGCGTAGAACCGGGACTAGTGAGGGAGACCCAGTACTTC. This codes for CASSVEPGLVRETQYF.

The chain carries TRBV28 and TRBJ2-2, with D maybe TRBD1 (5 bases). This CDR3 comprises 15 residues. Deletions cut 7 bases from V and 0 bases from J, with 12 bases between. CDR1 and CDR2 (germline): MDHEN, SYDVKM. CDR3 region: CASNPDIANTGELFF. CDR3 DNA sequence: TGTGCCAGCAACCCGGACATCGCGAACACCGGGGAGCTGTTTTTT.

The chain's CDR3 is CATSSPGYREYEQYF. The CDR3 DNA reads TGTGCCACCAGCTCACCCGGGTACAGGGAGTACGAGCAGTACTTC. V and J are TRBV15 and TRBJ2-7, with D possibly being TRBD1 (6 bases). The CDR3 spans 15 residues. V was clipped by 5 bases and J by 4 bases, with 18 bases between them. CDR1 is LNHNV and CDR2 is YYDKDF in the germline V gene (reference sequence).

The chain joins TRBV30 to TRBJ1-5, with a possible D match to TRBD1 (6 bases). The germline CDR1 and CDR2 sequences are GTSNPN and SVGIG (reference sequence). Trimming left V 0 bases short and J 3 bases short, with 12 bases between. This CDR3 is 15 amino acids long. The CDR3 DNA reads TGTGCCTGGAGTGTGGGGGCCAGGATCAATCAGCCCCAGCATTTT. This gives the protein CAWSVGARINQPQHF.

CDR3 region: CASSPRQGSSPLHF. The DNA of the CDR3 is TGTGCCAGCTCACCACGGCAGGGGAGTTCACCCCTCCACTTT. The rearrangement joins TRBV18 to TRBJ1-6, with a tentative D call TRBD1 (6 bases). Germline loops: CDR1 KGHSH, CDR2 LQKENI. CDR3 length: 14 amino acids. The germline V and J ends were trimmed by 1 base and 9 bases, with 10 bases remaining between them.

The V gene is TRBV5-1, the J gene TRBJ1-2; possibly TRBD1 for D (5 bases). Per germline, CDR1 SGHRS and CDR2 YFSETQ. This CDR3 has 13 amino acids. V was cut by 1 base and J by 3 bases, with 7 bases left in between. The CDR3 loop reads CASSLMGDYGYTF. Written as DNA, the CDR3 is TGCGCCAGCAGCTTGATGGGGGACTATGGCTACACCTTC.

The chain combines TRBV7-9 with TRBJ1-3; D is ambiguous. The V end was cut by 6 bases, the J end by 7 bases, with 16 bases between. CDR3 size: 14 residues. Germline CDR1 reads SEHNR; CDR2 reads FQNEAQ (reference sequence). The CDR3 spells CASSWSGLGNTIYF. The CDR3 DNA sequence: TGTGCCAGCAGTTGGTCTGGACTGGGGAACACCATATATTTT.

The rearrangement joins TRBV15 to TRBJ2-5; no reliable D call. From germline, CDR1 is LNHNV and CDR2 YYDKDF (reference sequence). The CDR3 totals 12 residues. Trimming took off 2 bases at V and 1 base at J, with 2 bases between the two ends. CDR3 amino acids: CATSRPQETQYF. DNA for the CDR3: TGTGCCACCAGCAGACCCCAAGAGACCCAGTACTTC.

The rearrangement uses TRBV19 and TRBJ2-7; tentative D call: TRBD2 (6 bases). The CDR3 is made up of 14 amino acids. CDR1 and CDR2 from the germline V gene are LNHDA and SQIVND (reference sequence). V was shortened by 4 bases and J by 4 bases, with 14 bases between the two germline ends. CDR3 coding DNA: TGTGCCAGTAGTACCTCCCGGGACTTATACGAGCAGTACTTC. It translates to CASSTSRDLYEQYF.

This clone showed up just a few times. The chain has TRBV9 and TRBJ2-1; tentatively, D is TRBD1 (6 bases). The CDR3 consists of 16 residues. V was clipped by 3 bases and J by 0 bases, with 13 bases between them. The germline gives CDR1 SGDLS, CDR2 YYNGEE. The CDR3 loop reads CASSATTDSSYNEQFF. The DNA of the CDR3 is TGTGCCAGCAGCGCTACAACGGACAGCTCCTACAATGAGCAGTTCTTC.

In regard to this clone: The junction does not match germline at one end; this may be a read error. The chain recombines TRBV6-2 or TRBV6-3 with TRBJ2-7; D not certain. CDR1 and CDR2 (germline): MNHEY, SVGEGT. CDR3 length: 11 amino acids. The CDR3: CASSHSFEQYF. CDR3 DNA sequence: TGTGCCAGCAGTCACTCGTTTGAGCAGTACTTC.

The chain couples TRBV11-2 to TRBJ1-6; weak D call: TRBD1 (6 bases). The CDR3 has 16 amino acids. V was shortened by 6 bases and J by 3 bases, with 15 bases between the two germline ends. The germline CDR1 and CDR2 sequences are SGHAT and FQNNGV. The CDR3 DNA is TGTGCCAGCAGTACCGGGGGCAGGTTCTATAATTCACCCCTCCACTTT. Translating it yields CASSTGGRFYNSPLHF.

J is TRBJ1-1 and V is TRBV15; D is perhaps TRBD1 (6 bases). There are 15 residues in the CDR3. Between the trimmed V and J ends, which lost 8 bases and 0 bases, there was a span of 16 bases. CDR1 and CDR2 from the germline V gene are LNHNV and YYDKDF (reference sequence). CDR3 sequence (DNA): TGTGCCACCGCCCACAGGGACCCCATGAACACTGAAGCTTTCTTT. Residues: CATAHRDPMNTEAFF.

V usage is TRBV7-9 and J usage is TRBJ2-1; D possibly uses TRBD1 or TRBD2 (6 bases each). This CDR3 comprises 16 residues. Trimming cost V 5 bases and J 7 bases, with 21 bases left between them. Germline lookup yields CDR1 SEHNR and CDR2 FQNEAQ (reference sequence). The CDR3 region is CASSVGRGGDRNEQFF. The CDR3 DNA follows: TGTGCCAGCAGCGTGGGCAGGGGAGGAGATCGAAATGAGCAGTTCTTC.

The V gene is TRBV5-1, the J gene TRBJ2-5, with TRBD2 matching 11 bases. V dropped 3 bases and J dropped 5; count of bases not matched to a gene: 12. In germline, CDR1 is SGHRS, CDR2 YFSETQ. The CDR3 has 17 amino acids. This CDR3 is CASSWPHLAGGLETQYF. CDR3 DNA sequence: TGCGCCAGCAGCTGGCCCCACCTAGCGGGGGGCTTGGAGACCCAGTACTTC.

V usage is TRBV12-2 and J usage is TRBJ2-6; TRBD2 was called by the table and not checked on the DNA. TRBV12-2 is labeled a pseudogene. CDR3 size: 17 residues. CDR3 bases: TGTGCAAGTCGCTTACTAGCGGGACGCTCTGGGGCCAACGTCCTGACTTTC. As protein: CASRLLAGRSGANVLTF.

The rearrangement links TRBV15 to TRBJ2-4; TRBD2 might be the D (5 bases). The CDR3 has 16 residues. Trimming took 3 bases from V and 4 from J, leaving 16 bases between them. CDR1 is LNHNV, CDR2 YYDKDF, per germline (reference sequence). This CDR3 reads CATSRDLQGSKNIQYF. For the CDR3, the DNA is TGTGCCACCAGCAGGGACTTACAAGGGAGTAAAAACATTCAGTACTTC.